The sequence of this TCR beta chain was determined in a study of shared clonotypes between healthy human individuals. Naive CD8 cells comprised CD45RO-negative, CCR7-positively selected cells, excluding terminally differentiated effector memory CD45RA+ cells. CDR1 and CDR2 (germline): SGHRS, YFSETQ. Trimming at V came to 4 bases and at J to 5 bases, leaving 10 bases not matched to a gene. The CDR3 length is 15 residues. The material for each subset, its genomic DNA, was split evenly across several immunoSEQ plates. The assay was immunoSEQ multiplex PCR, and TCRdb's table has in-frame clones only and misses some. The sample consists of roughly 2,000,000 clones, roughly 95% of them appearing once.

The specimen sequenced was naive CD8+ T cells sorted from blood. The rearrangement links TRBV5-1 to TRBJ2-7; 9 nucleotides align to TRBD2. The TCR comes from a man in his late teens or twenties in good health. This chain's CDR3 is CASSPVSGSLDEQYF. Here the CDR3 DNA reads TGCGCCAGCAGCCCAGTTAGCGGGAGTTTGGACGAGCAGTACTTC. Complete variable domain (other parts from reference TRBV5-1 and TRBJ2-7): KAGVTQTPRYLIKTRGQQVTLSCSPISGHRSVSWYQQTPGQGLQFLFEYFSETQRNKGNFPGRFSGRQFSNSRSEMNVSTLELGDSALYLCASSPVSGSLDEQYFGPGTRLTVT.